This T cell receptor beta chain came from a study of T cell clonotyping in hematopoietic cell transplantation. Study-wide results and caveats: Pathologically expanded recipient clonotypes increased progressively from day 30 to day 180 as diversity fell. At the given depth, recipient repertoires were over 95% de novo clonotypes.

Repertoires were generated with immunoSEQ multiplex PCR, while TCRdb's copy carries only in-frame clones and drops some. This sample has over 10,000 clones, with roughly 76% found just once. Concerning this clone: Its target is not known.

The origin of this receptor is a male patient in his sixties who had an allogeneic stem cell transplant from an unrelated donor, so the T cells may come from the graft donor. Some clones in this sample may be carry-over from other donors' samples. The sample consisted of peripheral blood mononuclear cells, taken 180 days after allogeneic stem cell transplant.

The CDR3 nucleotides are TGTGCCAGCAACAGGGGGCAGGGGAGTCAGCCCCAGCATTTT. It yields the protein CASNRGQGSQPQHF. The chain combines TRBV28 with TRBJ1-5, with TRBD1 identical over 9 bases. CDR1 and CDR2 (germline): MDHEN, SYDVKM. V dropped 7 bases and J dropped 6; count of bases not matched to a gene: 7. This CDR3 comprises 14 residues.